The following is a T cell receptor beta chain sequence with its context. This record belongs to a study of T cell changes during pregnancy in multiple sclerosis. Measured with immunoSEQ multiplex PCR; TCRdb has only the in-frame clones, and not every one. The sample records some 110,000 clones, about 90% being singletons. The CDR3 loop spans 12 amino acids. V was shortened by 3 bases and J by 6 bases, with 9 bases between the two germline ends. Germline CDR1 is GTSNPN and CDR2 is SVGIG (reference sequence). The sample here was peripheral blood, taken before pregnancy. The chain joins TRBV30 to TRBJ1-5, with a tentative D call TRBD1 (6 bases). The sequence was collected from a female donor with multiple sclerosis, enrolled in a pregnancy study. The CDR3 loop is CAWRQGSQPQHF. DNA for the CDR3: TGTGCCTGGAGGCAGGGGAGTCAGCCCCAGCATTTT.